This T cell receptor beta chain is from a study of cytomegalovirus exposure and HLA in healthy donors. Study-level results: Listed as cytomegalovirus-associated were 150 or so TCR beta chains. Many donors shared some public TCRs, even though most TCR sequences were rare. The authors excluded some V segments, including TRBV6-2 and TRBV6-3, as indistinguishable.

Germline V CDR1 and CDR2: LNHDA, SQIVND (reference sequence). This CDR3 contains 15 residues. V lost 2 bases to trimming and J lost 0 bases, with 11 bases between them. In regard to this clone: Its target is unknown.

The PCR was carried out with 60 Vbeta primers and 13 Jbeta primers. Using immunoSEQ multiplex PCR, the repertoire was profiled, and TCRdb retains in-frame clones only, with some absent. Here the sample spans some 90,000 clones, 65% to 80% being singletons. The chain recombines TRBV19 with TRBJ2-7; D may be TRBD2 (6 bases). The clonotype comes from a man aged 40-50 years in good health and CMV-seronegative. The sequenced sample was PBMCs. The CDR3 region is CASSISGDSSYEQYF. In DNA, the CDR3 is TGTGCCAGTAGTATATCGGGGGATAGCTCCTACGAGCAGTACTTC.